This T cell receptor beta chain was documented in a study of T cells after yellow fever vaccination. Study results and caveats: Compared with primary, the secondary response was weaker and peaked at day 5, not 15. Clonotypes appearing in both CD4 and CD8 compartments existed, and their share was small. Re-detected after boosting: most primary clones, more than 95% of CD4 and 88% of CD8.

The CDR3 runs to 17 residues. V shed 0 bases, J shed 3 bases, and the junction held 7 bases outside the gene matches. This clonotype was picked up a small number of times. The antigen remains unidentified. One entry per CDR3 protein results from TCRdb running MiXCR on the 5' RACE reads. Among 150,000 to 200,000 distinct CDR3 sequences listed, approximately 6.2% were seen once. V and J are TRBV23-1 and TRBJ1-5, with 8 bases that match TRBD1. TRBV23-1 qualifies as an ORF whose function is uncertain. The TCR comes from a man between 18 and 35 years old who received the YFV17D yellow fever vaccine. The sequencing here drew on CD4+ T cells sorted from PBMCs, taken on the day of the first yellow fever vaccination. The CDR3 loop reads CASSQSGPGGDNQPQHF. Written as DNA, the CDR3 is TGCGCCAGCAGTCAATCCGGCCCAGGGGGCGACAATCAGCCCCAGCATTTT.